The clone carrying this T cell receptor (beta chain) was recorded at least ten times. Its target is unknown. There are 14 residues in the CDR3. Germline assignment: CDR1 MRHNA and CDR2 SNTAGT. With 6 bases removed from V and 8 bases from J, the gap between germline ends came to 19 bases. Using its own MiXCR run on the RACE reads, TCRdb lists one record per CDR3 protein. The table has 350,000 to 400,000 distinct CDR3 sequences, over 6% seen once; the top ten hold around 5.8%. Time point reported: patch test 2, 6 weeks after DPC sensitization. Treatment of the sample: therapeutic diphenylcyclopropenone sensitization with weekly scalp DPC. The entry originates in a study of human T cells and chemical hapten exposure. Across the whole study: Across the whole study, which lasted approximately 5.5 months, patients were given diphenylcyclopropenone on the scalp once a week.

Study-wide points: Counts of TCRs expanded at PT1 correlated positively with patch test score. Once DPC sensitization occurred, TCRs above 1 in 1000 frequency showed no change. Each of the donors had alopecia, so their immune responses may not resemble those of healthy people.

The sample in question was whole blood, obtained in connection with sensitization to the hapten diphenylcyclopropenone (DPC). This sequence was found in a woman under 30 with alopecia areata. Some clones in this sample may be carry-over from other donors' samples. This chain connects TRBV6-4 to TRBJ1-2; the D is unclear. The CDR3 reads CASRPSGEVRGYTF. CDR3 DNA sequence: TGTGCCAGCAGGCCCTCTGGGGAGGTGCGGGGCTACACCTTC.